This record looks at one TCR beta chain sequence and its context. V was clipped by 3 bases and J by 9 bases, with 6 bases between them. Germline V gene data show CDR1 as DFQATT and CDR2 as SNEGSKA (reference sequence). The CDR3 is 10 amino acids. The assay was immunoSEQ multiplex PCR, and TCRdb's table has in-frame clones only and misses some. The table records fewer than 400,000 clones, 67% of them present only once. This record comes from a study of cytotoxic CD8 clonotypes in ibrutinib-treated CLL. V is TRBV20-1 and J is TRBJ1-5, with no clear D. This clonotype was sampled from a human donor with chronic lymphocytic leukemia. The specimen was PBMCs, collected after 36 months of ibrutinib treatment. CDR3: CSASSPPQHF. The CDR3 region has the DNA TGCAGTGCTAGCTCCCCGCCCCAGCATTTT.